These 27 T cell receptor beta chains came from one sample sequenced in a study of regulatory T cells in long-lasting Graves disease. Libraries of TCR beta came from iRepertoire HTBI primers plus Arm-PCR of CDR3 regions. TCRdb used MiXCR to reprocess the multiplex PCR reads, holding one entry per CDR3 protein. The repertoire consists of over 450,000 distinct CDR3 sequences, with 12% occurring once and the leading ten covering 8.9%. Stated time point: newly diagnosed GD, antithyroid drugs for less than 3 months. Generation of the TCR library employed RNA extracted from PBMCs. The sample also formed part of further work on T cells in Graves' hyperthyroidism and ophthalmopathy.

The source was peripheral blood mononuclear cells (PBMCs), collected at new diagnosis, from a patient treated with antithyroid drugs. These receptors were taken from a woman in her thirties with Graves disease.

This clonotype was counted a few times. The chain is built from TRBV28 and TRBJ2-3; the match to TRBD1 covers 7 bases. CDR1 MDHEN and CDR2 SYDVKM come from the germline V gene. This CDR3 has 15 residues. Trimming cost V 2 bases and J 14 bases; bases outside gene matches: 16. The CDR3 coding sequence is TGTGCCAGCAGTTTACTCAGGATGATAGGGGGCCCGCCGTATTTT. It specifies CASSLLRMIGGPPYF.

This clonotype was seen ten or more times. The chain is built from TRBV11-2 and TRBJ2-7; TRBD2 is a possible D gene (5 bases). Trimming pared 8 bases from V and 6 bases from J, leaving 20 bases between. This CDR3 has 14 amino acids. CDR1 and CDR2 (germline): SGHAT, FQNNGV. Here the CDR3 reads CASGGARSVGEQYF. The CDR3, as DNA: TGTGCCAGCGGAGGAGCTAGATCAGTCGGCGAGCAGTACTTC.

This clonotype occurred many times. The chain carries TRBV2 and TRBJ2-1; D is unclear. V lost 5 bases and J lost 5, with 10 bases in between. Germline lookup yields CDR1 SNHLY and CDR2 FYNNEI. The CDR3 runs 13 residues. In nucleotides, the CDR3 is TGTGCCAGCAGTTTCTTCAGAAACAATGAGCAGTTCTTC. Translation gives CASSFFRNNEQFF.

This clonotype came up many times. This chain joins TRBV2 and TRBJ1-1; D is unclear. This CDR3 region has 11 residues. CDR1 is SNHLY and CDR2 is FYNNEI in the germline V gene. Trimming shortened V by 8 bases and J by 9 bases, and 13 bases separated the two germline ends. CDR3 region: CASLRASKAFF. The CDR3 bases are TGTGCCAGCCTAAGGGCCTCTAAAGCTTTCTTT.

CDR3 protein: CATSSHRDRDHEQYF. The CDR3 region has the DNA TGTGCCACCAGCAGTCACCGGGACAGGGACCACGAGCAGTACTTC. J is TRBJ2-7 and V is TRBV15, with TRBD1 identical over 9 bases. Trimming removed 3 bases from V and 5 bases from J; junction bases left unmatched: 8. This CDR3 comprises 15 residues. The V gene's germline CDR1 is LNHNV and CDR2 YYDKDF (reference sequence).

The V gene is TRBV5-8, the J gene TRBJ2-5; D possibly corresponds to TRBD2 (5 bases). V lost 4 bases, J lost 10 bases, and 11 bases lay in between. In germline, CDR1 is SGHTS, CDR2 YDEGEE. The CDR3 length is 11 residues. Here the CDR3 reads CASSLVGIQYF. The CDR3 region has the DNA TGTGCCAGCAGCCTCGTCGGGATCCAGTACTTC.

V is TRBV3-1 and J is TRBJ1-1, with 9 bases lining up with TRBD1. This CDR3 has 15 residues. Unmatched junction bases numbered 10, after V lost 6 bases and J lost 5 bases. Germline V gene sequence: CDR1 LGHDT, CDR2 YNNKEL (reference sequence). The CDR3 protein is CASRPQKDRGTEAFF. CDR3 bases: TGTGCCAGCAGACCTCAAAAGGACAGGGGTACTGAAGCTTTCTTT.

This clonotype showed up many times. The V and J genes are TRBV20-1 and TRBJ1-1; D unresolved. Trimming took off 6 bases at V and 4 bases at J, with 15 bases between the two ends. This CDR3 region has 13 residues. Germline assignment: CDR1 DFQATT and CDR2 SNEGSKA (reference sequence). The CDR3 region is CSAISSLSTEAFF. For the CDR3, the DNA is TGCAGTGCCATAAGTTCATTGAGCACTGAAGCTTTCTTT.

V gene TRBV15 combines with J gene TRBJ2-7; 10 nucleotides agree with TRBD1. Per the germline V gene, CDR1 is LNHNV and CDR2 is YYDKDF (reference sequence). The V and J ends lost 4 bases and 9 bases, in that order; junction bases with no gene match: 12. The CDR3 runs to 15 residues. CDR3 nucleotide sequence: TGTGCCACCAGCACGTCCGGGACAGGGGCCACGAGGCAGTACTTC. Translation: CATSTSGTGATRQYF.

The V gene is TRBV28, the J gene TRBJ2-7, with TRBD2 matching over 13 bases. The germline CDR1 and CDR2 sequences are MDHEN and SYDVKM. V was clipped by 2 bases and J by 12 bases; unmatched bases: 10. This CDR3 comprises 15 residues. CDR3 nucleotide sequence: TGTGCCAGCAGTTTAAGGAAGACTAGCGGGAGGTGGAGGTACTTC. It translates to CASSLRKTSGRWRYF.

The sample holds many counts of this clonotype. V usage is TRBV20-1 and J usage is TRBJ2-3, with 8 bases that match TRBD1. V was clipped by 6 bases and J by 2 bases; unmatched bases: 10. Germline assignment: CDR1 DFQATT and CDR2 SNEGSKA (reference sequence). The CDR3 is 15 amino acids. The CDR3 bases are TGCAGTGCCCCGAACCCGGGACAGGTCACAGATACGCAGTATTTT. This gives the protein CSAPNPGQVTDTQYF.

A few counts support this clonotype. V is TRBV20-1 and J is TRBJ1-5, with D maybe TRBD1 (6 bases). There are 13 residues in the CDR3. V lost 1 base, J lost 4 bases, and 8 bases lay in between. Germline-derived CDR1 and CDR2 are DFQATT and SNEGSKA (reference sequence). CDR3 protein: CSARGGTNQPQHF. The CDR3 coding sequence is TGCAGTGCTAGAGGGGGGACAAATCAGCCCCAGCATTTT.

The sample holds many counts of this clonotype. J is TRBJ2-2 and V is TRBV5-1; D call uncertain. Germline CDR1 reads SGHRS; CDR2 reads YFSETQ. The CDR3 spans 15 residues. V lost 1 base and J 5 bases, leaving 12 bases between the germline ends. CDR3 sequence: CASSLFGERTGELFF. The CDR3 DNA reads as TGCGCCAGCAGCTTGTTTGGGGAAAGGACCGGGGAGCTGTTTTTT.

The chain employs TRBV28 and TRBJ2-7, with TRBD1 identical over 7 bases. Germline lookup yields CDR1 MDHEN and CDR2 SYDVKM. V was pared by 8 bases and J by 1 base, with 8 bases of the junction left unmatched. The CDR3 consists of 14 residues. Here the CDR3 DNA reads TGTGCCAGCCGGGACAGTACTAATTCCTACGAGCAGTACTTC. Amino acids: CASRDSTNSYEQYF.

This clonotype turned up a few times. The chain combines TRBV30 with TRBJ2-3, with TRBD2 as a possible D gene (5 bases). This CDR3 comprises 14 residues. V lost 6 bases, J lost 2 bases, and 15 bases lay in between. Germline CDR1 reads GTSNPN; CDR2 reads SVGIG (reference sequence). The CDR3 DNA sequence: TGTGCCTGCCAGTCATTCGGGAACACAGATACGCAGTATTTT. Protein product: CACQSFGNTDTQYF. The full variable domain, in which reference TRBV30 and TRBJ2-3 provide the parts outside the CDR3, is SQTIHQWPATLVQPVGSPLSLECTVEGTSNPNLYWYRQAAGRGLQLLFYSVGIGQISSEVPQNLSASRPQDRQFILSSKKLLLSDSGFYLCACQSFGNTDTQYFGPGTRLTVL.

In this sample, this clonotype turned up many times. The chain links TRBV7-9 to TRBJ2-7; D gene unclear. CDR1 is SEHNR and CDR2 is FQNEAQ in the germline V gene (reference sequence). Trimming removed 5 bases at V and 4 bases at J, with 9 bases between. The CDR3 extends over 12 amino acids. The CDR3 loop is CASSPKVYEQYF. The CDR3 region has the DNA TGTGCCAGCAGCCCGAAAGTTTACGAGCAGTACTTC.

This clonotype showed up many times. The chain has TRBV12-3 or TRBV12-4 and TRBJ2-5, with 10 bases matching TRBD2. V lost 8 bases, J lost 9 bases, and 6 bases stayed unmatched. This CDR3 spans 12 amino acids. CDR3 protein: CASGSGGRAQYF. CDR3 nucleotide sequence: TGTGCCAGCGGTAGCGGGGGGCGGGCCCAGTACTTC.

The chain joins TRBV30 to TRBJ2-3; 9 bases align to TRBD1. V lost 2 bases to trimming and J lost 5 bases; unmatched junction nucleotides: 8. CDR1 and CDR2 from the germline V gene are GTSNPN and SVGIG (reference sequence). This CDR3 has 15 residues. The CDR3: CAWSWDRARGDTQYF. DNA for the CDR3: TGTGCCTGGAGTTGGGACAGGGCTCGCGGAGATACGCAGTATTTT. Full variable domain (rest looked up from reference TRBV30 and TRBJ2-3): SQTIHQWPATLVQPVGSPLSLECTVEGTSNPNLYWYRQAAGRGLQLLFYSVGIGQISSEVPQNLSASRPQDRQFILSSKKLLLSDSGFYLCAWSWDRARGDTQYFGPGTRLTVL.

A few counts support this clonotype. The CDR3 sequence: CASSVLGGRADTQYF. CDR3 bases: TGTGCCAGCAGCGTATTGGGCGGGAGGGCAGATACGCAGTATTTT. V usage is TRBV9 and J usage is TRBJ2-3; 9 bases fit TRBD2. V trimming: 1 base; J trimming: 4 bases; junction bases outside the gene matches: 4. Germline CDR1 reads SGDLS; CDR2 reads YYNGEE. The CDR3 is 15 amino acids.

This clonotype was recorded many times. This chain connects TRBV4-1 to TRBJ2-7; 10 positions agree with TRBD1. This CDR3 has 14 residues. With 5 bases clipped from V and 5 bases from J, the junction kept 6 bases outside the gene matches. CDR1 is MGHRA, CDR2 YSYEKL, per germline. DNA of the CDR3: TGCGCCAGCAGCACCCTGGGACAGGGGAACGAGCAGTACTTC. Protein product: CASSTLGQGNEQYF.

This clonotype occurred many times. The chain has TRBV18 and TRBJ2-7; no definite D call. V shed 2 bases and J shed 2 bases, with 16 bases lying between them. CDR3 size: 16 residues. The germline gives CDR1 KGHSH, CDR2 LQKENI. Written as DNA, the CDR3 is TGTGCCAGCTCACCAACCGCCCGGGCCTTCCCCTACGAGCAGTACTTC. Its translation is CASSPTARAFPYEQYF.

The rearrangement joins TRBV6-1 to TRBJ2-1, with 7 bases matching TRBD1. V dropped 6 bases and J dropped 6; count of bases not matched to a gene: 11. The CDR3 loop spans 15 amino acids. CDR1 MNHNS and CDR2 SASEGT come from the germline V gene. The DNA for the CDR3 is TGTGCCAGCAGCCCTGACAGGGCTTTAGGCAATGAGCAGTTCTTC. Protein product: CASSPDRALGNEQFF.

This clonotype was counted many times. The CDR3 loop reads CASTTRDTQYF. The CDR3 DNA is TGTGCCAGCACGACTAGGGATACGCAGTATTTT. The V gene is TRBV6-2 or TRBV6-3, the J gene TRBJ2-3; D may be TRBD2 (6 bases). Germline assignment: CDR1 MNHEY and CDR2 SVGEGT. This CDR3 is 11 amino acids long. Trimming cost V 7 bases and J 6 bases, with 8 bases left between them.

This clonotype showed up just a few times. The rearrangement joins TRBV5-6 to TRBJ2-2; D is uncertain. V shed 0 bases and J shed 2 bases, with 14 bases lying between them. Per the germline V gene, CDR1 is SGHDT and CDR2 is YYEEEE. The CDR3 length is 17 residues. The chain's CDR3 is CASSLGPRQLNTGELFF. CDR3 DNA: TGTGCCAGCAGCTTGGGCCCAAGACAATTAAACACCGGGGAGCTGTTTTTT.

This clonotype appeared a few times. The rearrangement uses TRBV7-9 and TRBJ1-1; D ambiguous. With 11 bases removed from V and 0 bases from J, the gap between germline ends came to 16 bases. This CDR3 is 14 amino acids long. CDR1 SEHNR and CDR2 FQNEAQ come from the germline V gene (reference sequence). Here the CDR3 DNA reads TGTGCCGCCGCCACCCATTCATTGAACACTGAAGCTTTCTTT. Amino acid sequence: CAAATHSLNTEAFF.

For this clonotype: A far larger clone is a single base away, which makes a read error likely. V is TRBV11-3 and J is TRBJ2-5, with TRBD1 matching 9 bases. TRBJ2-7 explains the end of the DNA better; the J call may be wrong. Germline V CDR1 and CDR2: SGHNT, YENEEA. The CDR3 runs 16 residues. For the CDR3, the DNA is TGTGCCAGCAGCTTACCTTTCGGACAGGGGATCTACGAGCAGTACTTC. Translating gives CASSLPFGQGIYEQYF.

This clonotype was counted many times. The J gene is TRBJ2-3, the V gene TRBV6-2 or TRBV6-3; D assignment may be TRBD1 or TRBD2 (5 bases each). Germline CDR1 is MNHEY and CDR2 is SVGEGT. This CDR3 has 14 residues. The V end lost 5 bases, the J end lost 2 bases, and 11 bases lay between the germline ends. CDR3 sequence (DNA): TGTGCCAGCAGTACCCGGGACCACACAGATACGCAGTATTTT. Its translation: CASSTRDHTDTQYF.